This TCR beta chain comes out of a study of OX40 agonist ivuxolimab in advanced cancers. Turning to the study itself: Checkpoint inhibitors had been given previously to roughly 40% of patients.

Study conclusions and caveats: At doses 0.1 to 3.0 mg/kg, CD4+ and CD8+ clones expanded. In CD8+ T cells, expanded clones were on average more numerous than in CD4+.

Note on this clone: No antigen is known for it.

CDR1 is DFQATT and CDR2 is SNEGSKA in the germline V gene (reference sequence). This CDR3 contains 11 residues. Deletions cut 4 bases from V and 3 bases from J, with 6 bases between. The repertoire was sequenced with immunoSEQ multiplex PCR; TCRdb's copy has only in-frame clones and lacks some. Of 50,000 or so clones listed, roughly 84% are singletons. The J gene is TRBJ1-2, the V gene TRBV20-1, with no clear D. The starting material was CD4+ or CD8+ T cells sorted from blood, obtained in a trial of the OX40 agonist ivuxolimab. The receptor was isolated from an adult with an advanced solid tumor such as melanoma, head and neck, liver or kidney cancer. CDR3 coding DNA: TGCAGTGCTACGAAAGACTATGGCTACACCTTC. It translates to CSATKDYGYTF.